A single sample is the source of the 30 T cell receptor beta chains below, sequenced in a study of spatial heterogeneity in lung cancer. TCRdb re-called the 5' RACE reads with MiXCR, one entry per CDR3 protein. Among more than 35,000 distinct CDR3 sequences, roughly 5.6% were seen once, and the ten largest hold around 25%. As for time point: sample taken at primary tumor resection. No cells were sorted before sequencing. The whole RNA sequenced was extracted from tumor, nontumor lung or frozen PBMC. The source material was PBMCs, sampled at surgery. The receptors come from a female donor with early-stage non-small cell lung cancer.

This clonotype has at least ten counts. The chain couples TRBV15 to TRBJ2-2; no reliable D call. The CDR3 has 15 amino acids. Deletions cut 0 bases from V and 4 bases from J, with 9 bases between. Germline CDR1 is LNHNV and CDR2 is YYDKDF (reference sequence). The CDR3 sequence is CATSRDTPSTGELFF. CDR3 nucleotide sequence: TGTGCCACCAGCAGAGATACCCCGAGCACCGGGGAGCTGTTTTTT. The full variable domain, in which reference TRBV15 and TRBJ2-2 provide the parts outside the CDR3, is DAMVIQNPRYQVTQFGKPVTLSCSQTLNHNVMYWYQQKSSQAPKLLFHYYDKDFNNEADTPDNFQSRRPNTSFCFLDIRSPGLGDTAMYLCATSRDTPSTGELFFGEGSRLTVL.

The CDR3 DNA is TGTGCCAGCAGCTCGGGAATCGGGGCGGAGACCCAGTACTTC. This translates into CASSSGIGAETQYF. V is TRBV7-9 and J is TRBJ2-5; D tentatively fits TRBD1 or TRBD2 (5 bases each). With 4 bases removed from V and 5 bases from J, the gap between germline ends came to 14 bases. Germline CDR1 reads SEHNR; CDR2 reads FQNEAQ (reference sequence). This CDR3 has 14 residues.

This clonotype was seen more than once but under ten times. V gene TRBV5-1 combines with J gene TRBJ1-2; 8 bases line up with TRBD1. The trim removed 4 bases at V and 3 bases at J, leaving 5 bases unmatched. CDR1 is SGHRS and CDR2 is YFSETQ in the germline V gene. This CDR3 comprises 14 residues. CDR3 sequence reads: CASSMDRADYGYTF. The DNA for the CDR3 is TGCGCCAGCAGCATGGACAGGGCCGACTATGGCTACACCTTC.

This clonotype was detected many times. The gene calls are TRBV20-1 and TRBJ1-5, with 7 bases fitting TRBD1. From germline, CDR1 is DFQATT and CDR2 SNEGSKA (reference sequence). Trimming at V came to 5 bases and at J to 0 bases, leaving 10 bases not matched to a gene. The CDR3 has 16 residues. Here the CDR3 reads CSARRQGGYSNQPQHF. The CDR3 region has the DNA TGCAGTGCTCGACGGCAGGGGGGATATAGCAATCAGCCCCAGCATTTT.

This clonotype has only a few counts. The chain combines TRBV19 with TRBJ2-2; 8 bases agree with TRBD2. The CDR3 has 16 amino acids. Germline V gives CDR1 LNHDA, CDR2 SQIVND (reference sequence). Unmatched junction bases numbered 6, after V lost 1 base and J lost 5 bases. CDR3 bases: TGTGCCAGTAGTATAGTCCCGGGACTAGGGACCGGGGAGCTGTTTTTT. It encodes CASSIVPGLGTGELFF.

This clonotype has a count of ten or more. The chain employs TRBV10-3 and TRBJ1-4; no firm D call. V was pared by 5 bases and J by 6 bases, with 4 bases between. Germline V lookup: CDR1 ENHRY, CDR2 SYGVKD. This CDR3 has 11 amino acids. The CDR3: CAISTDEKLFF. DNA of the CDR3: TGTGCCATCAGTACGGATGAAAAACTGTTTTTT.

This clonotype has ten or more counts. The rearrangement uses TRBV7-9 and TRBJ2-7, with 7 bases matching TRBD1. With 0 bases clipped from V and 3 bases from J, the junction kept 2 bases outside the gene matches. Germline V gene sequence: CDR1 SEHNR, CDR2 FQNEAQ (reference sequence). The CDR3 runs to 14 residues. The CDR3 DNA reads as TGTGCCAGCAGCTTAGCCAGGGGGTACTACGAGCAGTACTTC. Protein product: CASSLARGYYEQYF.

The chain uses TRBV20-1 and TRBJ2-2, with 8 bases that match TRBD2. This CDR3 region has 13 residues. The trim removed 3 bases at V and 7 bases at J, leaving 4 bases unmatched. Germline V gene sequence: CDR1 DFQATT, CDR2 SNEGSKA (reference sequence). CDR3 residues: CSASRGGGGELFF. The CDR3 DNA is TGCAGTGCTAGCCGGGGGGGAGGCGGGGAGCTGTTTTTT.

This clonotype has only a few counts. V is TRBV4-3 and J is TRBJ2-3; either TRBD1 or TRBD2 may supply D (8 bases each). V gave up 0 bases and J gave up 4 bases, with 26 bases separating them. The CDR3 has 20 amino acids. In germline, CDR1 is LGHNA, CDR2 YSLEER. CDR3 protein: CASSQDLAGGAGGIADTQYF. CDR3 DNA: TGCGCCAGCAGCCAAGATCTAGCCGGGGGGGCAGGGGGCATCGCAGATACGCAGTATTTT.

The rearrangement joins TRBV12-5 to TRBJ1-1; unclear D gene. Germline V gene sequence: CDR1 LGHNT, CDR2 FRNRAP. The CDR3 is 13 residues long. Trimming stripped 5 bases from V and 4 bases from J, with 11 bases between. The CDR3 protein is CASGLDGFTEAFF. The CDR3 DNA sequence: TGTGCTAGTGGTCTTGACGGATTCACTGAAGCTTTCTTT.

J is TRBJ1-2 and V is TRBV4-3; D is ambiguous. CDR1 LGHNA and CDR2 YSLEER come from the germline V gene. The CDR3 runs 17 residues. Trimming stripped 0 bases from V and 3 bases from J, with 17 bases between. CDR3 amino acids: CASSQDWAADTYYGYTF. The CDR3 DNA is TGCGCCAGCAGCCAAGATTGGGCAGCGGATACTTACTATGGCTACACCTTC.

V and J are TRBV6-5 and TRBJ2-3, with 8 bases aligning to TRBD2. This CDR3 contains 15 residues. Germline assignment: CDR1 MNHEY and CDR2 SVGAGI. J gave up 2 bases and V 6 bases, and 7 bases lay outside the gene matches. The CDR3 nucleotides read TGTGCCAGCAGACCACTAGCGGAAAACACAGATACGCAGTATTTT. This codes for CASRPLAENTDTQYF.

This clonotype was seen once. The chain joins TRBV18 to TRBJ2-3; D not certain. Germline V lookup: CDR1 KGHSH, CDR2 LQKENI. The CDR3 totals 12 residues. V was shortened by 1 base and J by 6 bases, with 5 bases between the two germline ends. Here the CDR3 reads CASSPQGDTQYF. DNA for the CDR3: TGTGCCAGCTCACCACAAGGGGATACGCAGTATTTT. The full variable domain, in which reference TRBV18 and TRBJ2-3 provide the parts outside the CDR3, is NAGVMQNPRHLVRRRGQEARLRCSPMKGHSHVYWYRQLPEEGLKFMVYLQKENIIDESGMPKERFSAEFPKEGPSILRIQQVVRGDSAAYFCASSPQGDTQYFGPGTRLTVL.

Turning to this clonotype: A read error may explain this, as a much larger clone is one base away. The chain recombines TRBV2 with TRBJ2-7; 7 bases align to TRBD1. CDR1 and CDR2 from the germline V gene are SNHLY and FYNNEI. After removal of 6 bases from V and 3 bases from J, the junction contained 5 bases not matched to a gene. This CDR3 has 13 amino acids. The CDR3 protein is CASSKGAVYEQYF. DNA for the CDR3: TGTGCCAGCAGCAAGGGGGCCGTCTACGAGCAGTACTTC.

Ten or more counts support this clonotype. This chain joins TRBV6-4 and TRBJ1-2, with TRBD1 as a possible D gene (6 bases). Germline CDR1 reads MRHNA; CDR2 reads SNTAGT. Trimming stripped 0 bases from V and 3 bases from J, with 14 bases between. CDR3 size: 16 residues. The chain's CDR3 is CASSDSNTGIHYGYTF. For the CDR3, the DNA is TGTGCCAGCAGTGACTCGAATACAGGGATCCACTATGGCTACACCTTC.

This clonotype was counted at least ten times. CDR3 region: CASSVGGANEQYF. DNA for the CDR3: TGTGCCAGCAGCGTAGGGGGGGCTAACGAGCAGTACTTC. V gene TRBV9 combines with J gene TRBJ2-7; D is perhaps TRBD1 or TRBD2 (6 bases each). Germline CDR1 and CDR2: SGDLS and YYNGEE. This CDR3 contains 13 residues. V was clipped by 0 bases and J by 5 bases, with 9 bases between them.

This clonotype was detected many times. The chain has TRBV28 and TRBJ1-5; 9 bases line up with TRBD1. The CDR3 length is 17 residues. V lost 6 bases to trimming and J lost 6 bases; unmatched junction nucleotides: 15. Germline V CDR1 and CDR2: MDHEN, SYDVKM. CDR3 in amino acids: CASSSTGGASWSQPQHF. In DNA form, the CDR3 reads TGTGCCAGCAGCTCTACAGGGGGCGCGAGTTGGAGTCAGCCCCAGCATTTT.

Ten or more counts support this clonotype. The chain recombines TRBV29-1 with TRBJ2-7; D possibly corresponds to TRBD1 (6 bases). Germline CDR1 SQVTM, CDR2 ANQGSEA. Trimming pared 6 bases from V and 7 bases from J, leaving 16 bases between. CDR3 length: 12 amino acids. The CDR3 region has the DNA TGCAGCGTCCAACAGGGATCAAGGGAGCAGTACTTC. Its protein is CSVQQGSREQYF.

This clonotype was picked up many times. The chain combines TRBV7-2 with TRBJ1-2, with 10 bases that match TRBD1. Trimming at V came to 4 bases and at J to 4 bases, leaving 12 bases not matched to a gene. The CDR3 sequence is 17 residues long. Germline V gene lookup returns CDR1 SGHTA and CDR2 FQGNSA. CDR3 nucleotide sequence: TGTGCCAGCAGCTCTCGGGACAGGGGCCCGGACTTCTATGGCTACACCTTC. This gives the protein CASSSRDRGPDFYGYTF.

This clonotype was detected ten times or more. This chain uses TRBV9 with TRBJ2-6; D remains ambiguous. Trimming took off 4 bases at V and 0 bases at J, with 14 bases between the two ends. In germline, CDR1 is SGDLS, CDR2 YYNGEE. The CDR3 extends over 17 amino acids. CDR3 DNA: TGTGCCAGCAGCTCCACAGAATCCCGCTCTGGGGCCAACGTCCTGACTTTC. Amino acids: CASSSTESRSGANVLTF.

The chain couples TRBV21-1 to TRBJ1-6. TRBV21-1 counts as a pseudogene. The CDR3 sequence is 16 residues long. The CDR3 protein is CASSKGESSYNSPLHF. CDR3 DNA sequence: TGTGCCAGCAGCAAAGGGGAGAGCTCCTATAATTCACCCCTCCACTTT.

This clonotype was recorded many times. The chain carries TRBV7-9 and TRBJ2-7; TRBD1 might be the D (5 bases). V was clipped by 7 bases and J by 3 bases, with 13 bases between them. CDR3 length: 13 amino acids. CDR1 and CDR2 from the germline V gene are SEHNR and FQNEAQ (reference sequence). CDR3 sequence reads: CASKMTASYEQYF. The CDR3 bases are TGTGCCAGCAAAATGACAGCGAGCTACGAGCAGTACTTC.

This clonotype was recorded many times. V gene TRBV4-2 combines with J gene TRBJ2-7; TRBD2 aligns across 12 bases. Per germline, CDR1 LGHNA and CDR2 YNFKEQ. The CDR3 has 15 residues. The V and J ends lost 1 base and 6 bases, in that order; junction bases with no gene match: 4. In DNA, the CDR3 is TGTGCCAGCAGCCAAGCGACTAGCGGGGGAGGCGAGCAGTACTTC. Amino acids: CASSQATSGGGEQYF.

The chain couples TRBV6-5 to TRBJ1-5; D may be TRBD1 (6 bases). V was trimmed by 6 bases and J by 5 bases, leaving 14 bases between them. The V gene's germline CDR1 is MNHEY and CDR2 SVGAGI. CDR3 length: 14 residues. The DNA of the CDR3 is TGTGCCAGCAGCAGGGACATGGCTGATCAGCCCCAGCATTTT. Translation gives CASSRDMADQPQHF.

This clonotype has a count of ten or more. The V and J genes are TRBV4-1 and TRBJ1-3; 9 positions match TRBD1. Germline CDR1 MGHRA, CDR2 YSYEKL. The ends lost 3 bases at V and 4 bases at J; junction bases unmatched: 10. The CDR3 runs 17 residues. The CDR3 reads CASSHLAGTGIGNTIYF. The CDR3 coding sequence is TGCGCCAGCAGCCATCTAGCCGGGACAGGGATCGGAAACACCATATATTTT.

This clonotype was recorded at least ten times. The rearrangement joins TRBV7-2 to TRBJ1-2; no firm D call. V was cut by 1 base and J by 4 bases, with 10 bases left in between. CDR3 size: 14 residues. Per the germline V gene, CDR1 is SGHTA and CDR2 is FQGNSA. For the CDR3, the DNA is TGTGCCAGCAGCTTAGGGGTCCGCCTCTATGGCTACACCTTC. Translation: CASSLGVRLYGYTF.

This clonotype was seen many times. J is TRBJ2-3 and V is TRBV18; D gene uncertain. The CDR3 consists of 11 residues. V dropped 2 bases and J dropped 4 bases, with 1 base sitting between them. CDR1 is KGHSH and CDR2 is LQKENI in the germline V gene. CDR3 in amino acids: CASSPSDTQYF. CDR3 bases: TGTGCCAGCTCACCATCAGATACGCAGTATTTT.

This clonotype was detected only a few times. V and J are TRBV5-6 and TRBJ2-7; D unresolved. V dropped 2 bases and J dropped 2 bases, with 17 bases sitting between them. CDR1 is SGHDT, CDR2 YYEEEE, per germline. The CDR3 contains 16 residues. CDR3: CASSLGSQTSTYEQYF. The CDR3 DNA is TGTGCCAGCAGCTTAGGGTCCCAGACCTCTACCTACGAGCAGTACTTC.

This clonotype was detected many times. V is TRBV7-2 and J is TRBJ1-2; unclear D gene. Germline V gives CDR1 SGHTA, CDR2 FQGNSA. V lost 4 bases and J lost 7, with 16 bases in between. The CDR3 totals 14 residues. The CDR3 loop reads CASSSITAALGYTF. The CDR3 nucleotides read TGTGCCAGCAGCTCTATTACCGCCGCCCTTGGCTACACCTTC.

This clonotype was recorded at least ten times. The rearrangement joins TRBV28 to TRBJ1-2; D may be TRBD1 (5 bases). The CDR3 extends over 17 amino acids. Germline lookup yields CDR1 MDHEN and CDR2 SYDVKM. The V and J ends lost 6 bases and 1 base respectively, with 21 bases between them. CDR3: CASSLRGAADFNYGYTF. The DNA for the CDR3 is TGTGCCAGCAGCTTGCGCGGGGCGGCAGACTTTAACTATGGCTACACCTTC.